What follows are 9 T cell receptor beta chains derived from one specimen sequenced in a study of control samples from healthy donors and cancer patients. This table comes from immunoSEQ multiplex PCR, and its TCRdb copy is limited to in-frame clones, with some not included. The data show some 130,000 clones, roughly 90% seen once. The sample comprised blood. The receptors shown here come from a man aged 18 to 35 in good health.

The genes are TRBV5-4 and TRBJ1-1; no clear D. This CDR3 region has 14 residues. Germline loops: CDR1 SGHNT, CDR2 YYREEE (reference sequence). V lost 2 bases to trimming and J lost 6 bases, with 14 bases between them. The DNA of the CDR3 is TGTGCCAGCAGCTTCGGCGGAGCACCCCCTGAAGCTTTCTTT. As protein: CASSFGGAPPEAFF.

This chain connects TRBV5-1 to TRBJ2-1; 9 bases line up with TRBD1. Trimming cost V 4 bases and J 5 bases; bases outside gene matches: 4. The length of the CDR3 is 14 residues. CDR1 is SGHRS, CDR2 YFSETQ, per germline. The chain's CDR3 is CASSPGQGNNEQFF. For the CDR3, the DNA is TGCGCCAGCAGCCCGGGACAGGGAAACAATGAGCAGTTCTTC. The variable domain in full, with the rest retrieved from reference TRBV5-1 and TRBJ2-1, is KAGVTQTPRYLIKTRGQQVTLSCSPISGHRSVSWYQQTPGQGLQFLFEYFSETQRNKGNFPGRFSGRQFSNSRSEMNVSTLELGDSALYLCASSPGQGNNEQFFGPGTRLTVL.

V and J are TRBV30 and TRBJ1-2; D is unclear. Between the trimmed V and J ends, which lost 2 bases and 4 bases, there was a span of 8 bases. Germline lookup yields CDR1 GTSNPN and CDR2 SVGIG (reference sequence). This CDR3 is built from 12 residues. The CDR3 nucleotides are TGTGCCTGGAGTATGGCAATCTATGGCTACACCTTC. Translation: CAWSMAIYGYTF.

The chain couples TRBV9 to TRBJ2-3, with a weak D call TRBD2 (7 bases). Trimming removed 2 bases from V and 7 bases from J, with 17 bases in between. The CDR3 sequence is 15 residues long. CDR1 is SGDLS, CDR2 YYNGEE, per germline. CDR3 in DNA: TGTGCCAGCAGCGTGTCTTTGGGGGGGCAAAATACGCAGTATTTT. It yields the protein CASSVSLGGQNTQYF.

The genes are TRBV2 and TRBJ2-2, with D perhaps TRBD1 (5 bases). Germline V gene data show CDR1 as SNHLY and CDR2 as FYNNEI. V lost 0 bases and J lost 5, with 10 bases in between. The length of the CDR3 is 15 residues. The CDR3 here is CASSEALQVTGELFF. The CDR3 DNA reads TGTGCCAGCAGTGAAGCTCTACAGGTGACCGGGGAGCTGTTTTTT.

Written as DNA, the CDR3 is TGTGCCAGCAGCTTGGCGGTGCAGGGCTGGAGCGTGGGAAACACCATATATTTT. Translation gives CASSLAVQGWSVGNTIYF. The chain is built from TRBV5-6 and TRBJ1-3, with TRBD1 as a possible D gene (5 bases). CDR3 size: 18 residues. Per germline, CDR1 SGHDT and CDR2 YYEEEE. The V end lost 0 bases, the J end lost 4 bases, and 20 bases lay between the germline ends.

The gene calls are TRBV6-6 and TRBJ1-4; tentative D call: TRBD1 (5 bases). CDR1 and CDR2 (germline): MNHNY, SVGAGI (reference sequence). V lost 7 bases and J lost 5, with 11 bases in between. This CDR3 has 13 residues. The CDR3 sequence is CASTYRGNEKLFF. CDR3 bases: TGTGCCAGCACGTACCGGGGGAATGAAAAACTGTTTTTT.

V gene TRBV5-4 combines with J gene TRBJ1-4, with D perhaps matching TRBD1 (6 bases). The V end lost 4 bases, the J end lost 8 bases, and 18 bases lay between the germline ends. The CDR3 runs to 15 residues. Germline V gives CDR1 SGHNT, CDR2 YYREEE (reference sequence). The CDR3 DNA is TGTGCCAGCAGCAGATCCGGGACAAGAGGCGAAAAACTGTTTTTT. Encoded protein: CASSRSGTRGEKLFF. Complete variable domain (other parts from reference TRBV5-4 and TRBJ1-4): ETGVTQSPTHLIKTRGQQVTLRCSSQSGHNTVSWYQQALGQGPQFIFQYYREEENGRGNFPPRFSGLQFPNYSSELNVNALELDDSALYLCASSRSGTRGEKLFFGSGTQLSVL.

V and J are TRBV9 and TRBJ2-1, with TRBD2 identical over 7 bases. With V trimmed by 3 bases and J by 0 bases, 3 bases remained unmatched. Germline V CDR1 and CDR2: SGDLS, YYNGEE. The CDR3 contains 15 residues. DNA of the CDR3: TGTGCCAGCAGCGCTAGCGGTAGCTCCTACAATGAGCAGTTCTTC. Its translation: CASSASGSSYNEQFF.